The 28 T cell receptor beta chains below all came from one sample that was sequenced in a study of T cells in Graves' hyperthyroidism and ophthalmopathy. It was RNA transcripts that yielded the amplified TCR beta CDR3 regions. The TCR CDR3 was amplified in a first-round RT-PCR using the HTBI primer set. TCRdb called the multiplex PCR reads again in MiXCR, with one record for every CDR3 protein. Of hundreds of thousands of distinct CDR3 sequences listed, less than 20% were seen once; the top ten hold roughly 13%. The sequenced sample consisted of blood. The receptor source for this set is a woman under 30 with Graves' hyperthyroidism.

The rearrangement uses TRBV29-1 and TRBJ1-4; TRBD1 aligns across 9 bases. This CDR3 is 14 amino acids long. Germline values: CDR1 SQVTM, CDR2 ANQGSEA. J was trimmed by 3 bases and V by 6 bases; bases with no gene match: 5. For the CDR3, the DNA is TGCAGCGTACAACAGGGGGCTGCTAATGAAAAACTGTTTTTT. Protein product: CSVQQGAANEKLFF.

This clonotype has just a few counts. The chain uses TRBV20-1 and TRBJ1-6, with TRBD1 identical over 7 bases. The V segment lost 1 base and the J segment 7 bases; nucleotides outside the gene matches: 7. CDR1 is DFQATT and CDR2 is SNEGSKA in the germline V gene (reference sequence). The CDR3 has 15 amino acids. The CDR3 DNA is TGCAGTGCTAGAGGTAACAGGGGATCCAATTCACCCCTCCACTTT. Residues: CSARGNRGSNSPLHF.

V gene TRBV7-9 combines with J gene TRBJ1-1; maybe TRBD1 (6 bases). With 4 bases removed from V and 3 bases from J, the gap between germline ends came to 24 bases. In germline, CDR1 is SEHNR, CDR2 FQNEAQ (reference sequence). This CDR3 is 18 amino acids long. Here the CDR3 reads CASSSSRIIRQEDTEAFF. The DNA of the CDR3 is TGTGCCAGCAGCTCTTCCAGAATCATACGACAGGAGGACACTGAAGCTTTCTTT.

The chain combines TRBV20-1 with TRBJ1-6; D unresolved. The V gene's germline CDR1 is DFQATT and CDR2 SNEGSKA (reference sequence). The CDR3 runs to 14 residues. Trimming took off 0 bases at V and 6 bases at J, with 9 bases between the two ends. The CDR3 here is CSARDTKANSPLHF. The CDR3 bases are TGCAGTGCTAGAGATACAAAGGCTAATTCACCCCTCCACTTT.

In DNA form, the CDR3 reads TGTGCCAGCAGCTTTCTGACTAGCGGGGCGACGCAGTATTTT. Protein product: CASSFLTSGATQYF. The chain carries TRBV7-2 and TRBJ2-3, with 11 bases aligning to TRBD2. The CDR3 is made up of 14 amino acids. V lost 3 bases and J lost 9; bases outside the gene matches: 5. Germline values: CDR1 SGHTA, CDR2 FQGNSA.

This clonotype came up a few times. The chain links TRBV24-1 to TRBJ1-2, with D unclear. The V gene's germline CDR1 is KGHDR and CDR2 SFDVKD. This CDR3 contains 13 residues. The germline V and J ends were trimmed by 7 bases and 6 bases, with 14 bases remaining between them. This chain's CDR3 is CATREGRRNGYTF. The CDR3 DNA reads TGTGCCACCAGGGAAGGCAGGAGAAATGGCTACACCTTC.

This clonotype was found a few times. One base away lies a much larger clone, so this may be a sequencing read error. The V and J genes are TRBV6-1 and TRBJ1-1; D is possibly TRBD1 (5 bases). Germline V gene data show CDR1 as MNHNS and CDR2 as SASEGT. Trimming removed 8 bases at V and 4 bases at J, with 17 bases between. The CDR3 is 14 residues long. The CDR3 DNA reads TGTGCCAGCCGAGTGGGCCCGGGGCTCACTGAAGCTTTCTTT. Translation: CASRVGPGLTEAFF.

This clonotype was seen a handful of times. The chain combines TRBV3-1 with TRBJ1-5; TRBD1 is a possible D gene (5 bases). With 3 bases removed from V and 9 bases from J, the gap between germline ends came to 9 bases. The CDR3 contains 12 residues. The V gene's germline CDR1 is LGHDT and CDR2 YNNKEL (reference sequence). The CDR3 loop is CASSQGLWPQHF. The CDR3 bases are TGTGCCAGCAGCCAGGGGCTCTGGCCCCAGCATTTT.

This sequence joins TRBV20-1 and TRBJ1-6; 9 bases match TRBD1. Germline V gives CDR1 DFQATT, CDR2 SNEGSKA (reference sequence). After removal of 5 bases from V and 10 bases from J, the junction contained 6 bases not matched to a gene. The CDR3 is made up of 13 amino acids. DNA of the CDR3: TGCAGTGCTCTGGACAGGGGTGGATCACCCCTCCACTTT. As protein: CSALDRGGSPLHF.

This clonotype was observed many times. V and J are TRBV4-1 and TRBJ1-3; D remains unclear. Germline CDR1 is MGHRA and CDR2 is YSYEKL. The CDR3 runs to 17 residues. Between the trimmed V and J ends, which lost 0 bases and 0 bases, there was a span of 12 bases. CDR3 loop: CASSQEGTPRSGNTIYF. The CDR3 DNA sequence: TGCGCCAGCAGCCAAGAAGGCACACCGCGCTCTGGAAACACCATATATTTT.

This clonotype was detected ten times or more. The chain uses TRBV7-2 and TRBJ2-4; D uncertain. The CDR3 contains 15 residues. V shed 1 base and J shed 3 bases, with 10 bases lying between them. Germline assignment: CDR1 SGHTA and CDR2 FQGNSA. CDR3 sequence reads: CASSLVEYGKNIQYF. The CDR3 region has the DNA TGTGCCAGCAGCTTAGTGGAGTATGGCAAAAACATTCAGTACTTC.

This clonotype was observed a handful of times. This sequence joins TRBV7-9 and TRBJ2-1, with 12 bases that match TRBD2. The V gene's germline CDR1 is SEHNR and CDR2 FQNEAQ (reference sequence). V was pared by 5 bases and J by 2 bases, with 1 base of the junction left unmatched. The CDR3 covers 15 residues. Here the CDR3 DNA reads TGTGCCAGCAGCCGACTAGCGGGGGCCTACAATGAGCAGTTCTTC. Translating it yields CASSRLAGAYNEQFF.

This clonotype was seen many times. For the CDR3, the DNA is TGTGCCGGCAAATTCCGGGACAGGGACAATCAGCCCCAGCATTTT. Protein product: CAGKFRDRDNQPQHF. The V and J genes are TRBV28 and TRBJ1-5, with 9 bases lining up with TRBD1. CDR1 and CDR2 (germline): MDHEN, SYDVKM. The CDR3 sequence is 15 residues long. V shed 11 bases and J 3 bases; nucleotides not matched to a gene: 11.

At least ten counts were recorded for this clonotype. The chain uses TRBV5-6 and TRBJ1-2; a weak D match, TRBD1 (6 bases). Trimming stripped 4 bases from V and 8 bases from J, with 12 bases between. The germline V gene encodes CDR1 SGHDT and CDR2 YYEEEE. CDR3 length: 12 amino acids. The CDR3 reads CASSEQGRGYTF. DNA for the CDR3: TGTGCCAGCAGCGAACAGGGACGCGGCTACACCTTC.

This clonotype showed up many times. This rearrangement joins TRBV2 to TRBJ2-6; 8 bases are a match to TRBD1. The CDR3 loop spans 10 amino acids. Trimming removed 6 bases from V and 18 bases from J; junction bases left unmatched: 4. Germline CDR1 and CDR2: SNHLY and FYNNEI. The chain's CDR3 is CASSDRGPTF. Here the CDR3 DNA reads TGTGCCAGCAGCGACAGGGGCCCGACTTTC.

The chain joins TRBV7-3 to TRBJ1-6, with no clear D. Trimming removed 2 bases at V and 7 bases at J, with 6 bases between. Per germline, CDR1 SGHTA and CDR2 FQGTGA. CDR3 length: 13 residues. The CDR3 DNA follows: TGTGCCAGCAGCTTATCCTTCAATTCACCCCTCCACTTT. Its translation is CASSLSFNSPLHF.

This clonotype was counted many times. The chain has TRBV12-3 or TRBV12-4 and TRBJ2-7; 12 bases are shared with TRBD1. V trimming: 6 bases; J trimming: 7 bases; junction bases outside the gene matches: 7. The CDR3 spans 14 residues. CDR3 sequence (DNA): TGTGCCAGCAGCCGGGGACAGGGGGCGAGGGAGCAGTACTTC. The encoded protein is CASSRGQGAREQYF.

This clonotype was seen many times. The genes are TRBV12-3 or TRBV12-4 and TRBJ2-7; tentatively, D is TRBD2 (6 bases). V dropped 3 bases and J dropped 3 bases, with 15 bases sitting between them. The CDR3 covers 15 residues. This CDR3 is CASSLQGTSSYEQYF. The CDR3 DNA sequence: TGTGCCAGCAGTTTGCAAGGGACTTCCAGCTACGAGCAGTACTTC.

J is TRBJ2-5 and V is TRBV9; TRBD2 aligns across 11 bases. Germline loops: CDR1 SGDLS, CDR2 YYNGEE. The CDR3 spans 17 residues. The V segment lost 0 bases and the J segment 0 bases; nucleotides outside the gene matches: 4. The CDR3 spells CASSVGLAGGYQETQYF. DNA for the CDR3: TGTGCCAGCAGCGTAGGGCTAGCGGGGGGCTACCAAGAGACCCAGTACTTC.

The table lists this clonotype with a few counts. The V and J genes are TRBV6-1 and TRBJ2-7; D perhaps matches TRBD1 (5 bases). Trimming took off 6 bases at V and 7 bases at J, with 13 bases between the two ends. The CDR3 loop spans 12 amino acids. Looked up from germline, CDR1 is MNHNS and CDR2 is SASEGT. The CDR3 bases are TGTGCCAGCAGCACAGGAAGACTTGAGCAGTACTTC. Its protein is CASSTGRLEQYF.

This clonotype was recorded at least ten times. V is TRBV20-1 and J is TRBJ2-7, with 7 bases identical to TRBD1. This CDR3 is 14 amino acids long. The ends lost 3 bases at V and 4 bases at J; junction bases unmatched: 9. Germline CDR1 reads DFQATT; CDR2 reads SNEGSKA (reference sequence). As DNA, the CDR3 is TGCAGTGCTAGGGACCGGGACAGAGTATACGAGCAGTACTTC. It encodes CSARDRDRVYEQYF.

This clonotype was recorded many times. The chain links TRBV6-2 or TRBV6-3 to TRBJ2-7; D is undetermined. The germline V gene has CDR1 MNHEY and CDR2 SVGEGT. The length of the CDR3 is 14 residues. Trimming took 5 bases from V and 0 from J, leaving 11 bases between them. In DNA form, the CDR3 reads TGTGCCAGCAGTGCCGACGGGTCCTCCTACGAGCAGTACTTC. Translating gives CASSADGSSYEQYF.

The chain uses TRBV19 and TRBJ2-7, with 10 bases aligning to TRBD1. The junction had 8 bases not matched to a gene; V was cut back by 3 bases and J by 3 bases. Germline V gives CDR1 LNHDA, CDR2 SQIVND (reference sequence). This CDR3 has 16 residues. CDR3 bases: TGTGCCAGTAGTATCCTACAGGGACAGGGGATCTACGAGCAGTACTTC. Translation: CASSILQGQGIYEQYF.

At least ten counts were recorded for this clonotype. V and J are TRBV11-2 and TRBJ2-7; D is ambiguous. CDR1 and CDR2 from the germline V gene are SGHAT and FQNNGV. V was clipped by 1 base and J by 1 base, with 5 bases between them. The CDR3 totals 13 residues. Here the CDR3 reads CASSLVLSYEQYF. DNA of the CDR3: TGTGCCAGCAGCTTAGTTTTGTCCTACGAGCAGTACTTC. Full variable domain (missing parts from reference TRBV11-2 and TRBJ2-7): EAGVAQSPRYKIIEKRQSVAFWCNPISGHATLYWYQQILGQGPKLLIQFQNNGVVDDSQLPKDRFSAERLKGVDSTLKIQPAKLEDSAVYLCASSLVLSYEQYFGPGTRLTVT.

The chain links TRBV27 to TRBJ1-3; 10 bases map to TRBD1. CDR3 length: 20 residues. After removal of 0 bases from V and 1 base from J, the junction contained 12 bases not matched to a gene. From germline, CDR1 is MNHEY and CDR2 SMNVEV (reference sequence). Written as DNA, the CDR3 is TGTGCCAGCAGTTTATCAGGGAATGCGGGACAGGGGCTTTCTGGAAACACCATATATTTT. The encoded protein is CASSLSGNAGQGLSGNTIYF.

This clonotype was seen at least ten times. The chain links TRBV7-2 to TRBJ2-5; tentatively, D is TRBD2 (7 bases). The germline gives CDR1 SGHTA, CDR2 FQGNSA. V gave up 1 base and J gave up 7 bases, with 16 bases separating them. The CDR3 is made up of 15 amino acids. DNA for the CDR3: TGTGCCAGCAGCTTAGAAGTGGCGGGGGCGGGGACCCAGTACTTC. This translates into CASSLEVAGAGTQYF.

The chain has TRBV19 and TRBJ1-3; D gene unclear. V lost 1 base to trimming and J lost 0 bases, with 13 bases between them. The length of the CDR3 is 17 residues. Looked up from germline, CDR1 is LNHDA and CDR2 is SQIVND (reference sequence). CDR3 region: CASSIAGHRSSGNTIYF. The CDR3 region has the DNA TGTGCCAGTAGTATAGCCGGTCACCGGTCCTCTGGAAACACCATATATTTT.

This clonotype occurred many times. CDR3 sequence: CASSLGHSGGTEAFF. The CDR3 DNA sequence: TGTGCCAGCAGCTTGGGTCACTCAGGCGGCACTGAAGCTTTCTTT. The J gene is TRBJ1-1, the V gene TRBV5-5; D ambiguous. The CDR3 runs to 15 residues. V was cut by 0 bases and J by 4 bases, with 13 bases left in between. Germline V CDR1 and CDR2: SGHKS, YYEKEE (reference sequence).